The source of this T cell receptor beta chain is a study of OX40 agonist ivuxolimab in advanced cancers. Study overall: Every 2 weeks, patients got intravenous ivuxolimab at one of six dose levels (0.01-10 mg/kg).

The sample holds a few counts of this clone. Blood was sampled at baseline, cycle 4 day 1, and cycle 7 day 1. Clones were sequenced by immunoSEQ multiplex PCR, and TCRdb holds only the in-frame ones, with some missing. The sample lists 20,000 or so clones, approximately 86% occurring once. Germline V gene lookup returns CDR1 SGHNT and CDR2 YYREEE (reference sequence). The CDR3 has 13 residues. J gave up 3 bases and V 1 base, and 0 bases lay outside the gene matches. V and J are TRBV5-4 and TRBJ2-7; 8 nucleotides agree with TRBD1. Sequenced here: CD4+ or CD8+ T cells sorted from blood, sampled in a trial of the OX40 agonist ivuxolimab. The clonotype was recovered from an adult with an advanced solid tumor such as melanoma, head and neck, liver or kidney cancer. In DNA, the CDR3 is TGTGCCAGCAGCTTGACAGGGGGCTACGAGCAGTACTTC. It encodes CASSLTGGYEQYF.